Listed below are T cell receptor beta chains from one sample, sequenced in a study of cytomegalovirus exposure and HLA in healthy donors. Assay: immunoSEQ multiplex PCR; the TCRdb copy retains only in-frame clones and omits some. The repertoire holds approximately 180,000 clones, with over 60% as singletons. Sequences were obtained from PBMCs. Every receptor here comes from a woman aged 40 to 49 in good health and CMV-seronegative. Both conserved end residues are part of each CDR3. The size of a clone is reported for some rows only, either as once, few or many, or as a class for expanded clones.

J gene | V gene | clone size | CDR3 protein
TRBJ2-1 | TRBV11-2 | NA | CASSLSQGTGNEQFF
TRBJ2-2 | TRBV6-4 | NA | CASSATGATNTGELFF
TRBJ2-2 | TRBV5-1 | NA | CASSLVPAGVTGELFF
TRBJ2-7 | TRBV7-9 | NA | CASSSGTGSYEQYF
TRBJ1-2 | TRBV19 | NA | CASSTGGYGYTF
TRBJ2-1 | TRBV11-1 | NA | CASSRPRERAWGEQFF
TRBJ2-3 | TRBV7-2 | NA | CASSFGTKTDTQYF
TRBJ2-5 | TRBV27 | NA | CASSFGGTAQETQYF
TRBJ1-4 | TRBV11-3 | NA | CASSLGSPGQGYEKLFF
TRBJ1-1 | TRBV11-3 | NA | CASRTRAGDTEAFF
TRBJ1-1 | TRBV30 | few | CAAERNTEAFF
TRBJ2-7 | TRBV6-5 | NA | CASNPTSGGYEQYF
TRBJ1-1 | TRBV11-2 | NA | CASSSEVVMNTEAFF
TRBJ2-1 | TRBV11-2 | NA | CASSQALAVSYNEQFF
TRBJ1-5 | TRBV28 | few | CASSFRVQPQHF
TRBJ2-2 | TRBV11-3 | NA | CASSTNTAGTGELFF
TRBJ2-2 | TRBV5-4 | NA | CASSLTTTSGSNTGELFF
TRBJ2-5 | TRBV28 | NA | CASSLMTSGQETQYF
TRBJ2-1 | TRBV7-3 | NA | CASSLRAEETNNEQFF
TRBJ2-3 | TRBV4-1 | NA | CASSQGPTSGYTDTQYF
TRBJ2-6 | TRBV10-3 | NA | CAISPTVSGANVLTF
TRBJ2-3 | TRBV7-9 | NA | CSSRPLAGKGDTQYF